One and the same sample provided the 23 T cell receptor beta chains below, sequenced in a study of blood T cell repertoires in COVID-19. Here immunoSEQ multiplex PCR was the method, and the copy in TCRdb shows in-frame clones only, minus some. Of 150,000 to 200,000 clones detected, about 81% appear once; the ten largest clones hold approximately 10%. Sequencing input: peripheral blood. These receptors all come from a man aged 60 to 69 with active or convalescent COVID-19.

At least ten counts were recorded for this clone. The chain joins TRBV29-1 to TRBJ1-5; 7 positions match TRBD1. The CDR3 has 13 residues. Unmatched junction bases numbered 7, after V lost 4 bases and J lost 7 bases. CDR1 is SQVTM and CDR2 is ANQGSEA in the germline V gene. CDR3 DNA: TGCAGCGTTGCAATGGGACAGAACCAGCCCCAGCATTTT. Amino acids: CSVAMGQNQPQHF.

The chain has TRBV2 and TRBJ2-5, with D perhaps TRBD2 (6 bases). V dropped 7 bases and J dropped 4 bases, with 13 bases sitting between them. The CDR3 is 13 amino acids. Germline V gives CDR1 SNHLY, CDR2 FYNNEI. CDR3 amino acids: CASTPSEIETQYF. The CDR3 nucleotides read TGTGCCAGCACCCCTAGCGAAATAGAGACCCAGTACTTC.

This clone has more than one count but fewer than ten. The CDR3 DNA reads as TGTGCCAGCAGTGCGGACAGGGGAGGTGGCTACACCTTC. As protein: CASSADRGGGYTF. The gene calls are TRBV28 and TRBJ1-2, with 9 bases aligning to TRBD1. Germline CDR1 MDHEN, CDR2 SYDVKM. CDR3 size: 13 residues. J gave up 7 bases and V 5 bases, and 5 bases lay outside the gene matches.

The gene calls are TRBV27 and TRBJ1-1; D may be TRBD1 (6 bases). This CDR3 is built from 14 residues. CDR1 MNHEY and CDR2 SMNVEV come from the germline V gene (reference sequence). V dropped 5 bases and J dropped 4 bases, with 14 bases sitting between them. The CDR3 bases are TGTGCCAGCAGTCTAAGGGGGGGGACCACTGAAGCTTTCTTT. This encodes CASSLRGGTTEAFF.

This chain links TRBV18 with TRBJ1-5, with TRBD1 as a possible D gene (6 bases). The CDR3 covers 13 residues. Germline CDR1 reads KGHSH; CDR2 reads LQKENI. Trimming removed 8 bases at V and 6 bases at J, with 14 bases between. The CDR3 sequence: CASKGTIGQPQHF. CDR3 nucleotides: TGTGCCAGCAAGGGGACAATAGGTCAGCCCCAGCATTTT.

The rearrangement joins TRBV7-3 to TRBJ1-1, with TRBD1 matching 7 bases. V shed 0 bases and J 7 bases; nucleotides not matched to a gene: 5. The CDR3 contains 14 residues. Germline loops: CDR1 SGHTA, CDR2 FQGTGA. The CDR3 here is CASSLTPGGREAFF. In DNA, the CDR3 is TGTGCCAGCAGCTTAACGCCAGGGGGACGTGAAGCTTTCTTT. The complete variable domain, with remaining parts taken from reference TRBV7-3 and TRBJ1-1, reads GAGVSQTPSNKVTEKGKYVELRCDPISGHTALYWYRQSLGQGPEFLIYFQGTGAADDSGLPNDRFFAVRPEGSVSTLKIQRTERGDSAVYLCASSLTPGGREAFFGQGTRLTVV.

The V gene is TRBV5-1, the J gene TRBJ2-3; D possibly corresponds to TRBD1 (6 bases). The CDR3 loop spans 15 amino acids. Germline assignment: CDR1 SGHRS and CDR2 YFSETQ. Trimming took off 3 bases at V and 1 base at J, with 12 bases between the two ends. For the CDR3, the DNA is TGCGCCAGCAGCTCCGGGACAAAGCGCACAGATACGCAGTATTTT. It encodes CASSSGTKRTDTQYF.

The chain employs TRBV5-1 and TRBJ2-7, with a weak D call TRBD2 (5 bases). The germline V and J ends were trimmed by 4 bases and 3 bases, with 11 bases remaining between them. This CDR3 spans 13 amino acids. The germline gives CDR1 SGHRS, CDR2 YFSETQ. Here the CDR3 reads CASSSGPSYEQYF. The CDR3 region has the DNA TGCGCCAGCAGCAGCGGACCCAGCTACGAGCAGTACTTC.

The J gene is TRBJ2-1, the V gene TRBV3-1 (or the pseudogene TRBV3-2); D ambiguous. V was cut by 0 bases and J by 8 bases, with 5 bases left in between. This CDR3 has 12 residues. Germline assignment: CDR1 LGHDT and CDR2 YNNKEL (reference sequence). CDR3 amino acids: CASSQDHHEQFF. CDR3 nucleotides: TGTGCCAGCAGCCAAGATCATCATGAGCAGTTCTTC.

The chain recombines TRBV21-1 with TRBJ2-3; the table's D call of TRBD2 was not tested on the DNA. TRBV21-1 is a pseudogene. This CDR3 is 18 amino acids long. In DNA form, the CDR3 reads TGTGCCAGCAGCAGGGGGAGGGCGAAATTTAAGGTCACAGATACGCAGTATTTT. Its translation is CASSRGRAKFKVTDTQYF.

The rearrangement joins TRBV29-1 to TRBJ1-4; D might be TRBD1 (5 bases). This CDR3 is 13 amino acids long. The germline V and J ends were trimmed by 7 bases and 5 bases, with 14 bases remaining between them. From germline, CDR1 is SQVTM and CDR2 ANQGSEA. CDR3 sequence reads: CSAAGRENEKLFF. CDR3 coding DNA: TGCAGCGCCGCGGGACGCGAGAATGAAAAACTGTTTTTT.

This clone was seen only a few times. The chain couples TRBV5-1 to TRBJ1-6; TRBD1 matches at 7 bases. Germline CDR1 SGHRS, CDR2 YFSETQ. This CDR3 is built from 18 residues. The trim removed 7 bases at V and 0 bases at J, leaving 13 bases unmatched. The CDR3 DNA reads as TGCGCCAGCGCATTCTCCCGGACAGGAGGCTCCTATAATTCACCCCTCCACTTT. It encodes CASAFSRTGGSYNSPLHF.

This rearrangement joins TRBV19 to TRBJ2-1; 15 bases are shared with TRBD2. The CDR3 loop spans 17 amino acids. Germline trimming cut 5 bases from V and 4 bases from J; bases unmatched to any gene: 6. Germline V CDR1 and CDR2: LNHDA, SQIVND (reference sequence). The CDR3 is CASSPTGLAGGYNEQFF. The CDR3, as DNA: TGTGCCAGTAGTCCGACTGGACTAGCGGGAGGGTACAATGAGCAGTTCTTC.

The rearrangement joins TRBV9 to TRBJ1-6; D perhaps matches TRBD1 (5 bases). Germline CDR1 SGDLS, CDR2 YYNGEE. The V end was cut by 0 bases, the J end by 5 bases, with 9 bases between. The CDR3 runs 15 residues. The CDR3 protein is CASSVGGAHNSPLHF. Here the CDR3 DNA reads TGTGCCAGCAGCGTAGGCGGGGCGCATAATTCACCCCTCCACTTT.

This clone has more than one count but fewer than ten. This chain uses TRBV6-1 with TRBJ1-3; the D is unclear. The CDR3 runs to 16 residues. Trimming pared 1 base from V and 1 base from J, leaving 11 bases between. Germline-derived CDR1 and CDR2 are MNHNS and SASEGT. CDR3 loop: CASSEVKAPSGNTIYF. The CDR3 DNA is TGTGCCAGCAGTGAAGTAAAAGCACCGTCTGGAAACACCATATATTTT.

The J gene is TRBJ1-2, the V gene TRBV9, with TRBD1 identical over 8 bases. Per the germline V gene, CDR1 is SGDLS and CDR2 is YYNGEE. The CDR3 has 16 residues. V was pared by 0 bases and J by 4 bases, with 8 bases of the junction left unmatched. The CDR3 DNA reads as TGTGCCAGCAGCGTAGGAAACAGGGGGGGATTCTATGGCTACACCTTC. This codes for CASSVGNRGGFYGYTF.

This clone was observed a handful of times. The chain couples TRBV6-5 to TRBJ2-7, with a tentative D call TRBD1 (5 bases). V gave up 0 bases and J gave up 5 bases, with 14 bases separating them. Per germline, CDR1 MNHEY and CDR2 SVGAGI. CDR3 length equals 15 residues. The CDR3, as DNA: TGTGCCAGCAGTTACTCGACCCAGGGAAACCACGAGCAGTACTTC. This codes for CASSYSTQGNHEQYF.

The chain joins TRBV7-2 to TRBJ1-5, with a weak D call TRBD1 (5 bases). From germline, CDR1 is SGHTA and CDR2 FQGNSA. V dropped 5 bases and J dropped 6 bases, with 11 bases sitting between them. CDR3 length: 13 amino acids. The CDR3 DNA reads as TGTGCCAGCAGCCAAGGGGTACGTCAGCCCCAGCATTTT. Its translation is CASSQGVRQPQHF.

The gene calls are TRBV6-1 and TRBJ1-2, with 12 bases matching TRBD1. The germline CDR1 and CDR2 sequences are MNHNS and SASEGT. This CDR3 is built from 16 residues. The junction had 7 bases not matched to a gene; V was cut back by 0 bases and J by 8 bases. The DNA for the CDR3 is TGTGCCAGCAGTGAAGCTCCCCAGGGGACAGGGGGCGGCTACACCTTC. It translates to CASSEAPQGTGGGYTF.

This clone was recorded at least ten times. The genes are TRBV10-2 and TRBJ2-7, with 9 bases identical to TRBD1. CDR1 is WSHSY, CDR2 SAAADI, per germline. The CDR3 runs to 16 residues. V was pared by 6 bases and J by 1 base, with 10 bases of the junction left unmatched. CDR3 protein: CASRGTGTGSSYEQYF. CDR3 DNA sequence: TGCGCCAGCAGGGGAACCGGGACAGGGAGTTCCTACGAGCAGTACTTC.

In its sample, this clone was seen once. The V and J genes are TRBV12-3 or TRBV12-4 and TRBJ2-7; the D gene is possibly TRBD1 (5 bases). This CDR3 comprises 11 residues. Trimming left V 6 bases short and J 6 bases short, with 9 bases between. The CDR3 DNA sequence: TGTGCCAGCAGGGGGCCCTTCGAGCAGTACTTC. This translates into CASRGPFEQYF.

J is TRBJ2-7 and V is TRBV28; TRBD2 matches at 10 bases. V shed 3 bases, J shed 2 bases, and the junction held 4 bases outside the gene matches. Germline V gene lookup returns CDR1 MDHEN and CDR2 SYDVKM. The CDR3 consists of 15 residues. The DNA of the CDR3 is TGTGCCAGCAGTTTCAGCGGGAGGGCTACCTACGAGCAGTACTTC. Amino acids: CASSFSGRATYEQYF.

The V call is TRBV6-6, the J call TRBJ2-1; TRBD2 matches 15 bases. Per germline, CDR1 MNHNY and CDR2 SVGAGI (reference sequence). CDR3 size: 14 residues. The junction had 4 bases not matched to a gene; V was cut back by 5 bases and J by 11 bases. The CDR3 sequence: CASSMGLAGGKQFF. CDR3 DNA: TGTGCCAGCAGTATGGGACTAGCGGGAGGAAAGCAGTTCTTC.